Listed here are 10 T cell receptor beta chains from one sample, sequenced in a study of cytomegalovirus exposure and HLA in healthy donors. The study ran its PCR with 60 Vbeta and 13 Jbeta primers. Sequencing used immunoSEQ multiplex PCR; TCRdb keeps in-frame clones, though not all of them. The table lists around 110,000 clones. Input material: PBMCs. These receptors originate from a man younger than 40 in good health and CMV-seronegative.

The rearrangement uses TRBV5-8 and TRBJ2-2; the D gene is possibly TRBD1 (5 bases). V was shortened by 1 base and J by 5 bases, with 6 bases between the two germline ends. CDR3 size: 13 residues. Germline values: CDR1 SGHTS, CDR2 YDEGEE. The CDR3 DNA is TGTGCCAGCAGCTTGCCAGGGACCGGGGAGCTGTTTTTT. Its translation: CASSLPGTGELFF.

The chain is built from TRBV19 and TRBJ1-3; 7 bases are shared with TRBD1. The CDR3 covers 15 residues. J gave up 0 bases and V 7 bases, and 6 bases lay outside the gene matches. CDR1 and CDR2 (germline): LNHDA, SQIVND (reference sequence). The DNA of the CDR3 is TGTGCCAGTACCGGGACAGCGAACTCTGGAAACACCATATATTTT. It specifies CASTGTANSGNTIYF.

V gene TRBV29-1 combines with J gene TRBJ2-5, with D hard to call. The end of the DNA fits TRBJ2-7 better, so the J call may be wrong. CDR1 and CDR2 from the germline V gene are SQVTM and ANQGSEA. The CDR3 totals 11 residues. The CDR3 region is CSVSKAYEQYF. DNA for the CDR3: TGCAGCGTTTCCAAAGCCTACGAGCAGTACTTC.

CDR3 sequence reads: CASSHPGGYTF. The DNA for the CDR3 is TGCGCCAGCAGCCACCCGGGAGGCTACACCTTC. The V and J genes are TRBV4-1 and TRBJ1-2, with D hard to call. The CDR3 length is 11 residues. Trimming removed 3 bases at V and 8 bases at J, with 7 bases between. Germline CDR1 reads MGHRA; CDR2 reads YSYEKL.

The chain links TRBV5-6 to TRBJ1-5; 8 bases fit TRBD1. The CDR3 sequence is 15 residues long. V lost 4 bases to trimming and J lost 7 bases; unmatched junction nucleotides: 10. Germline CDR1 reads SGHDT; CDR2 reads YYEEEE. The CDR3 nucleotides are TGTGCCAGCAGCGCGGGACAGGCAGGCTACCAGCCCCAGCATTTT. Amino acid sequence: CASSAGQAGYQPQHF.

The V call is TRBV7-2, the J call TRBJ1-3; D may be TRBD1 (6 bases). V shed 4 bases and J shed 2 bases, with 12 bases lying between them. From germline, CDR1 is SGHTA and CDR2 FQGNSA. This CDR3 has 15 amino acids. The CDR3 region has the DNA TGTGCCAGCAGCTCCGCAGGGGCGGCTGGAAACACCATATATTTT. Translating gives CASSSAGAAGNTIYF.

J is TRBJ1-5 and V is TRBV6-5; TRBD1 might be the D (6 bases). Germline assignment: CDR1 MNHEY and CDR2 SVGAGI. The CDR3 is 15 residues long. Trimming shortened V by 6 bases and J by 2 bases, and 14 bases separated the two germline ends. The CDR3 nucleotides read TGTGCCAGCAGCATAACAGGGACGGGCAATCAGCCCCAGCATTTT. Translating it yields CASSITGTGNQPQHF.

The V call is TRBV5-1, the J call TRBJ1-1; TRBD1 might be the D (5 bases). The germline gives CDR1 SGHRS, CDR2 YFSETQ. Trimming pared 2 bases from V and 5 bases from J, leaving 16 bases between. The CDR3 is 15 residues long. CDR3 sequence (DNA): TGCGCCAGCAGCTTCCAGGGTCCGGGGACTACTGAAGCTTTCTTT. Translating gives CASSFQGPGTTEAFF.

The chain carries TRBV27 and TRBJ1-1, with 10 positions matching TRBD1. The CDR3 has 15 residues. Trimming took 3 bases from V and 4 from J; bases not matched to a gene: 5. In germline, CDR1 is MNHEY, CDR2 SMNVEV (reference sequence). CDR3 region: CASSFRDRGLTEAFF. The CDR3 DNA is TGTGCCAGCAGTTTTCGCGACAGGGGGCTCACTGAAGCTTTCTTT.

The chain is built from TRBV13 and TRBJ2-1; 14 nucleotides line up with TRBD2. Germline values: CDR1 PRHDT, CDR2 FYEKMQ (reference sequence). V lost 5 bases to trimming and J lost 6 bases; unmatched junction nucleotides: 12. The CDR3 sequence is 18 residues long. CDR3 loop: CASSRGLAGAGQFNEQFF. In nucleotides, the CDR3 is TGTGCCAGCAGCCGGGGACTAGCGGGGGCCGGGCAATTCAATGAGCAGTTCTTC.